This T cell receptor (beta chain) originates from a study of cytomegalovirus exposure and HLA in healthy donors. Researchers ran the PCR with 60 Vbeta and 13 Jbeta primers. TCRdb keeps only in-frame clones here, not all; method: immunoSEQ multiplex PCR. The table shows 60,000 to 75,000 clones, with less than 90% occurring only once. Study-level findings and limits: Later analysis identified a missense DCLRE1C variant that was linked to TCR beta V- and J-gene trimming. The dataset shows that most TCR sequences were rare, while some public TCRs occurred in many donors. Relative to the approximately 680-donor mean, N-insertions were reportedly fewer in an Asian-associated ancestry cluster in a later analysis.

After removal of 4 bases from V and 5 bases from J, the junction contained 7 bases not matched to a gene. Per the germline V gene, CDR1 is SGDLS and CDR2 is YYNGEE. The CDR3 is made up of 15 amino acids. Only one count was recorded for this clone. No antigen is known for it. The clonotype comes from a female donor in good health and CMV-seronegative. Material: PBMCs. The V and J genes are TRBV9 and TRBJ2-2; 8 bases align to TRBD1. CDR3 protein: CASSPRTGQTGELFF. CDR3 coding DNA: TGTGCCAGCAGCCCACGGACAGGGCAAACCGGGGAGCTGTTTTTT.